The 7 T cell receptor beta chains reported below all come from one sample, sequenced in a study of blood T cell repertoires in COVID-19. Some clones are missing from TCRdb's copy, which holds only in-frame ones; the method was immunoSEQ multiplex PCR. This table holds 200,000 to 300,000 clones, about 86% found once. Sequencing was done on a sample of peripheral blood. These receptors came from a woman older than 75 with acute or convalescent COVID-19.

This chain connects TRBV28 to TRBJ1-4; tentatively, D is TRBD1 (6 bases). Looked up from germline, CDR1 is MDHEN and CDR2 is SYDVKM. V was pared by 5 bases and J by 5 bases, with 12 bases between. CDR3 length equals 14 residues. CDR3 sequence (DNA): TGTGCCAGCAGTCAGGGGCGGGGGAATGAAAAACTGTTTTTT. Amino acid sequence: CASSQGRGNEKLFF.

The rearrangement uses TRBV2 and TRBJ1-1; perhaps TRBD1 as D (5 bases). The germline V gene has CDR1 SNHLY and CDR2 FYNNEI. Trimming cost V 6 bases and J 8 bases, with 22 bases left between them. The CDR3 contains 15 residues. The CDR3 DNA reads as TGTGCCAGCAGCCCCGAGCAGGGCGGAAGAAAGGAAGCTTTCTTT. It is translated as CASSPEQGGRKEAFF.

The V call is TRBV5-4, the J call TRBJ1-3, with D possibly being TRBD1 (5 bases). CDR3 length equals 15 residues. Trimming took 4 bases from V and 3 from J, leaving 14 bases between them. Germline lookup yields CDR1 SGHNT and CDR2 YYREEE (reference sequence). The CDR3 DNA follows: TGTGCCAGCAGCACCTGGCGGGGGTATGGAAACACCATATATTTT. It encodes CASSTWRGYGNTIYF.

The CDR3 sequence: CASSVSGVLNEKLFF. The CDR3 DNA is TGTGCCAGCAGCGTCTCAGGGGTACTTAATGAAAAACTGTTTTTT. The J gene is TRBJ1-4, the V gene TRBV9; tentative D call: TRBD1 (6 bases). The germline V gene has CDR1 SGDLS and CDR2 YYNGEE. Trimming shortened V by 2 bases and J by 4 bases, and 12 bases separated the two germline ends. The CDR3 spans 15 residues.

The V gene is TRBV5-8, the J gene TRBJ1-5; TRBD1 agrees at 10 bases. The CDR3 sequence is 15 residues long. Germline V gene sequence: CDR1 SGHTS, CDR2 YDEGEE. Trimming at V came to 4 bases and at J to 4 bases, leaving 5 bases not matched to a gene. CDR3 sequence: CASSPRTGGNQPQHF. The CDR3 DNA follows: TGTGCCAGCAGCCCCCGGACAGGGGGAAATCAGCCCCAGCATTTT.

The chain carries TRBV5-1 and TRBJ1-3; no clear D. From germline, CDR1 is SGHRS and CDR2 YFSETQ. V was clipped by 0 bases and J by 0 bases, with 7 bases between them. The CDR3 consists of 15 residues. CDR3 in DNA: TGCGCCAGCAGCTTGGGGGCTCCCTCTGGAAACACCATATATTTT. It yields the protein CASSLGAPSGNTIYF.

The chain is built from TRBV2 and TRBJ1-1, with TRBD1 as a possible D gene (5 bases). V lost 6 bases and J 8 bases, leaving 10 bases between the germline ends. CDR1 and CDR2 (germline): SNHLY, FYNNEI. The CDR3 sequence is 11 residues long. CDR3 DNA: TGTGCCAGCAGAAGGACAATGGAAGCTTTCTTT. Amino acid sequence: CASRRTMEAFF.